This entry lists 23 T cell receptor beta chains sequenced from one sample in a study of blood T cell repertoires in COVID-19. The table came from immunoSEQ multiplex PCR; TCRdb's copy has only in-frame clones and leaves some out. Here the sample spans around 450,000 clones, 87% being singletons. The sample was PBMCs or T cells enriched from blood (not recorded which). All receptors come from a woman younger than 35 who had recovered from COVID-19.

The rearrangement links TRBV3-1 (or the pseudogene TRBV3-2) to TRBJ2-5; TRBD2 agrees at 7 bases. Germline CDR1 and CDR2: LGHDT and YNNKEL (reference sequence). This CDR3 region has 17 residues. J gave up 2 bases and V 0 bases, and 9 bases lay outside the gene matches. CDR3 protein: CASSQEQPGAGQETQYF. CDR3 sequence (DNA): TGTGCCAGCAGCCAAGAGCAGCCAGGAGCGGGGCAAGAGACCCAGTACTTC.

The chain has TRBV19 and TRBJ2-1; perhaps TRBD2 as D (5 bases). Trimming left V 5 bases short and J 8 bases short, with 10 bases between. Germline CDR1 LNHDA, CDR2 SQIVND (reference sequence). The CDR3 has 12 residues. CDR3 amino acids: CASSEGLDEQFF. CDR3 DNA sequence: TGTGCCAGTAGTGAGGGTTTGGATGAGCAGTTCTTC.

This clone occurred many times. The chain employs TRBV11-2 and TRBJ1-2; no firm D call. The CDR3 sequence is 14 residues long. In germline, CDR1 is SGHAT, CDR2 FQNNGV. V was cut by 0 bases and J by 4 bases, with 9 bases left in between. In DNA, the CDR3 is TGTGCCAGCAGCTTAGATTCGTCTCGCTATGGCTACACCTTC. This encodes CASSLDSSRYGYTF.

This chain links TRBV30 with TRBJ1-6; no definite D call. The germline CDR1 and CDR2 sequences are GTSNPN and SVGIG (reference sequence). V was trimmed by 5 bases and J by 0 bases, leaving 14 bases between them. This CDR3 contains 16 residues. Here the CDR3 reads CAWANPRSSYNSPLHF. The DNA of the CDR3 is TGTGCCTGGGCGAACCCCCGGAGCTCCTATAATTCACCCCTCCACTTT.

The V call is TRBV7-2, the J call TRBJ1-1; D is unclear. CDR1 and CDR2 from the germline V gene are SGHTA and FQGNSA. V lost 1 base, J lost 8 bases, and 14 bases lay in between. The CDR3 consists of 14 residues. The chain's CDR3 is CASSLVEHLGEAFF. The CDR3 region has the DNA TGTGCCAGCAGCTTAGTTGAGCACCTCGGGGAAGCTTTCTTT.

This chain joins TRBV7-6 and TRBJ1-2, with 10 positions matching TRBD1. The CDR3 loop spans 14 amino acids. The V segment lost 2 bases and the J segment 6 bases; nucleotides outside the gene matches: 3. Germline CDR1 is SGHVS and CDR2 is FNYEAQ. The CDR3 nucleotides read TGTGCCAGCAGCTTATGGGGGACAGGGGATGGCTACACCTTC. It translates to CASSLWGTGDGYTF.

CDR3 loop: CATSSRDRGNEQFF. CDR3 DNA sequence: TGTGCCACCAGCAGCCGGGACAGGGGTAATGAGCAGTTCTTC. V and J are TRBV15 and TRBJ2-1; TRBD1 matches at 10 bases. The CDR3 has 14 amino acids. With V trimmed by 3 bases and J by 7 bases, 3 bases remained unmatched. The germline CDR1 and CDR2 sequences are LNHNV and YYDKDF (reference sequence).

V gene TRBV30 combines with J gene TRBJ1-3; no clear D gene. The CDR3 consists of 13 residues. Per the germline V gene, CDR1 is GTSNPN and CDR2 is SVGIG (reference sequence). The V gene lost 4 bases and the J gene lost 4 bases, with 11 bases spanning the gap. CDR3 residues: CAWNSPLGNTIYF. CDR3 coding DNA: TGTGCCTGGAACTCCCCTCTCGGAAACACCATATATTTT.

The chain uses TRBV7-2 and TRBJ1-1, with a possible D match to TRBD1 (5 bases). This CDR3 comprises 13 residues. Germline-derived CDR1 and CDR2 are SGHTA and FQGNSA. Trimming left V 5 bases short and J 4 bases short, with 11 bases between. CDR3 in amino acids: CASSLTGGTEAFF. The CDR3 bases are TGTGCCAGCAGCCTCACGGGGGGCACTGAAGCTTTCTTT.

A note on this clone: The sample carries other DNA sequences with the same CDR3. The V and J genes are TRBV2 and TRBJ1-2; 8 nucleotides agree with TRBD1. The CDR3 loop spans 13 amino acids. Losses at the gene ends were 6 bases for V and 2 bases for J; bases not matched to a gene: 2. Germline V gene sequence: CDR1 SNHLY, CDR2 FYNNEI. The DNA of the CDR3 is TGTGCCAGCAGGGACAGGGCCAACTATGGCTACACCTTC. Amino acids: CASRDRANYGYTF.

This clone was counted a single time. This chain uses TRBV19 with TRBJ1-5, with TRBD1 as a possible D gene (5 bases). V shed 8 bases and J shed 2 bases, with 10 bases lying between them. The CDR3 sequence is 13 residues long. The germline V gene encodes CDR1 LNHDA and CDR2 SQIVND (reference sequence). The CDR3 sequence is CASQKGGNQPQHF. The CDR3 nucleotides are TGTGCCAGTCAGAAAGGGGGCAATCAGCCCCAGCATTTT.

On this clone itself: Within the sample, other DNA sequences also encode this same CDR3. The chain combines TRBV12-3 or TRBV12-4 with TRBJ1-1, with D possibly being TRBD1 (6 bases). This CDR3 comprises 13 residues. The V gene lost 4 bases and the J gene lost 1 base, with 7 bases spanning the gap. This CDR3 reads CASSSGQNTEAFF. The CDR3 nucleotides are TGTGCCAGCAGTTCGGGACAGAACACTGAAGCTTTCTTT.

The chain carries TRBV7-9 and TRBJ2-7, with TRBD1 matching 9 bases. V trimming: 10 bases; J trimming: 1 base; junction bases outside the gene matches: 8. From germline, CDR1 is SEHNR and CDR2 FQNEAQ (reference sequence). This CDR3 is 14 amino acids long. CDR3 region: CATMPGQGSYEQYF. Written as DNA, the CDR3 is TGTGCCACCATGCCCGGACAGGGGTCCTACGAGCAGTACTTC. Looking up the rest from reference TRBV7-9 and TRBJ2-7 gives the full variable domain: DTGVSQNPRHKITKRGQNVTFRCDPISEHNRLYWYRQTLGQGPEFLTYFQNEAQLEKSRLLSDRFSAERPKGSFSTLEIQRTEQGDSAMYLCATMPGQGSYEQYFGPGTRLTVT.

This clone came up a few times. The chain joins TRBV7-9 to TRBJ1-1; 7 nucleotides align to TRBD1. V dropped 5 bases and J dropped 6; count of bases not matched to a gene: 9. Germline V gives CDR1 SEHNR, CDR2 FQNEAQ (reference sequence). The CDR3 extends over 14 amino acids. The CDR3 DNA reads as TGTGCCAGCAGCCCGACAGGGCCTAGCGCTGAAGCTTTCTTT. It is translated as CASSPTGPSAEAFF.

The genes are TRBV2 and TRBJ2-1; 9 bases match TRBD1. The CDR3 loop spans 13 amino acids. Germline trimming cut 8 bases from V and 8 bases from J; bases unmatched to any gene: 7. CDR1 is SNHLY, CDR2 FYNNEI, per germline. Here the CDR3 reads CASGPGQGDEQFF. The CDR3 region has the DNA TGTGCCAGCGGGCCGGGACAGGGCGATGAGCAGTTCTTC.

This sequence joins TRBV5-1 and TRBJ1-1, with 8 bases aligning to TRBD1. The CDR3 covers 14 residues. After removal of 3 bases from V and 11 bases from J, the junction contained 12 bases not matched to a gene. Germline values: CDR1 SGHRS, CDR2 YFSETQ. The CDR3 nucleotides read TGCGCCAGCAGCTCCCAAAATCAGGGGGCAGGGGCTTTCTTT. This codes for CASSSQNQGAGAFF.

This clone was seen a single time. The rearrangement links TRBV12-3 or TRBV12-4 to TRBJ2-3, with a possible D match to TRBD1 (5 bases). The CDR3 covers 13 residues. V was shortened by 5 bases and J by 4 bases, with 10 bases between the two germline ends. Here the CDR3 reads CASSLGRADTQYF. CDR3 bases: TGTGCCAGCAGTCTCGGCAGGGCAGATACGCAGTATTTT.

The V call is TRBV29-1, the J call TRBJ2-2; 9 bases agree with TRBD1. This CDR3 comprises 14 residues. J gave up 1 base and V 7 bases, and 4 bases lay outside the gene matches. CDR1 is SQVTM and CDR2 is ANQGSEA in the germline V gene. The DNA for the CDR3 is TGCAGCGGCGGGACAGGGCGGAACACCGGGGAGCTGTTTTTT. Protein product: CSGGTGRNTGELFF.

This clone has only one observation. The chain uses TRBV27 and TRBJ1-2, with D unresolved. Trimming stripped 1 base from V and 4 bases from J, with 10 bases between. The V gene's germline CDR1 is MNHEY and CDR2 SMNVEV (reference sequence). This CDR3 is built from 14 residues. The CDR3 DNA sequence: TGTGCCAGCAGTTTATATTCCGGGAGCTATGGCTACACCTTC. It is translated as CASSLYSGSYGYTF.

The genes are TRBV12-3 or TRBV12-4 and TRBJ1-2; D is perhaps TRBD1 (5 bases). This CDR3 is 13 amino acids long. The ends were cut back, 3 bases at V and 6 bases at J, with 11 bases in the middle. CDR3 residues: CASSFPRDNGYTF. Here the CDR3 DNA reads TGTGCCAGCAGTTTTCCCAGGGATAATGGCTACACCTTC.

The genes are TRBV3-1 (or the pseudogene TRBV3-2) and TRBJ2-5; TRBD2 aligns across 10 bases. There are 14 residues in the CDR3. The junction had 8 bases not matched to a gene; V was cut back by 8 bases and J by 5 bases. The germline V gene encodes CDR1 LGHDT and CDR2 YNNKEL (reference sequence). The chain's CDR3 is CASGPLAGVETQYF. CDR3 in DNA: TGTGCCAGCGGGCCCCTAGCGGGGGTGGAGACCCAGTACTTC.

The chain carries TRBV29-1 and TRBJ1-1, with TRBD1 as a possible D gene (5 bases). Per germline, CDR1 SQVTM and CDR2 ANQGSEA. There are 11 residues in the CDR3. Trimming left V 3 bases short and J 5 bases short, with 7 bases between. CDR3 DNA: TGCAGCGTTGATACAGGTACTGAAGCTTTCTTT. Encoded protein: CSVDTGTEAFF.

The V call is TRBV11-2, the J call TRBJ1-1; tentatively, D is TRBD1 (5 bases). From germline, CDR1 is SGHAT and CDR2 FQNNGV. Trimming removed 5 bases at V and 7 bases at J, with 20 bases between. CDR3 length equals 15 residues. CDR3 DNA sequence: TGTGCCAGCAGCCCGCTCGTGGGGCCGACACTTGAAGCTTTCTTT. Protein product: CASSPLVGPTLEAFF.